These 22 T cell receptor beta chains share one sample of origin, sequenced in a study of blood T cell repertoires in COVID-19. The protocol was immunoSEQ multiplex PCR, while the TCRdb copy is restricted to in-frame clones and leaves out a portion. Seen here are roughly 120,000 clones, around 84% observed once, and the top ten hold less than 3.5%. The sample taken for sequencing was peripheral blood. The source of these receptors is a middle-aged man with acute or convalescent COVID-19.

The chain is built from TRBV2 and TRBJ1-5; no clear D. The CDR3 consists of 12 residues. CDR1 and CDR2 from the germline V gene are SNHLY and FYNNEI. The CDR3 DNA reads TGTGCTTCAATGCGGGACAATCAGCCCCAGCATTTT. Protein: CASMRDNQPQHF.

The chain uses TRBV5-1 and TRBJ1-4; 11 bases agree with TRBD1. V lost 6 bases and J lost 5; bases outside the gene matches: 3. CDR3 length: 14 residues. The germline V gene encodes CDR1 SGHRS and CDR2 YFSETQ. CDR3 sequence reads: CASKGQGVNEKLFF. CDR3 DNA sequence: TGCGCCAGCAAGGGACAGGGGGTGAATGAAAAACTGTTTTTT.

This clone was recorded once. The CDR3 loop reads CASRISSSYEQYF. The CDR3, as DNA: TGTGCCAGCAGGATTAGCAGCTCCTACGAGCAGTACTTC. The chain has TRBV6-6 and TRBJ2-7, with D uncertain. This CDR3 has 13 residues. The V end was cut by 6 bases, the J end by 0 bases, with 9 bases between. CDR1 is MNHNY and CDR2 is SVGAGI in the germline V gene (reference sequence).

The V and J genes are TRBV2 and TRBJ2-6; 7 positions agree with TRBD1. The CDR3 runs 18 residues. Per the germline V gene, CDR1 is SNHLY and CDR2 is FYNNEI. The V gene end was trimmed by 2 bases and the J gene end by 2 bases; junction bases not matched to a gene: 9. CDR3 amino acids: CASSELGNRGAGANVLTF. The CDR3 DNA sequence: TGTGCCAGCAGTGAATTGGGTAACAGGGGAGCTGGGGCCAACGTCCTGACTTTC. The full variable domain, rest sourced from reference TRBV2 and TRBJ2-6, is EPEVTQTPSHQVTQMGQEVILRCVPISNHLYFYWYRQILGQKVEFLVSFYNNEISEKSEIFDDQFSVERPDGSNFTLKIRSTKLEDSAMYFCASSELGNRGAGANVLTFGAGSRLTVL.

The chain couples TRBV27 to TRBJ2-7, with D perhaps matching TRBD1 (7 bases). The CDR3 has 14 amino acids. Trimming shortened V by 6 bases and J by 3 bases, and 15 bases separated the two germline ends. Per the germline V gene, CDR1 is MNHEY and CDR2 is SMNVEV (reference sequence). The CDR3 DNA is TGTGCCAGCAGGGCACGACAGGGAGGCTACGAGCAGTACTTC. Amino acid sequence: CASRARQGGYEQYF.

This chain links TRBV18 with TRBJ1-2; weak D call: TRBD1 (6 bases). Trimming cost V 3 bases and J 11 bases, with 19 bases left between them. CDR3 length: 14 residues. Per germline, CDR1 KGHSH and CDR2 LQKENI. CDR3 DNA: TGTGCCAGCTCACCGCCTGTCCGGGACAACGTGTACACCTTC. This encodes CASSPPVRDNVYTF. The whole variable domain, filled in from reference TRBV18 and TRBJ1-2, reads NAGVMQNPRHLVRRRGQEARLRCSPMKGHSHVYWYRQLPEEGLKFMVYLQKENIIDESGMPKERFSAEFPKEGPSILRIQQVVRGDSAAYFCASSPPVRDNVYTFGSGTRLTVV.

The gene calls are TRBV7-2 and TRBJ1-2; D is undetermined. Trimming removed 5 bases from V and 4 bases from J, with 14 bases in between. The length of the CDR3 is 14 residues. CDR1 and CDR2 (germline): SGHTA, FQGNSA. The CDR3 DNA is TGTGCCAGCAGCCTTACCCCGGGGAGCTATGGCTACACCTTC. Its protein product is CASSLTPGSYGYTF.

This chain uses TRBV3-1 (or the pseudogene TRBV3-2) with TRBJ2-3, with D possibly matching TRBD2 (5 bases). V lost 4 bases and J 4 bases, leaving 15 bases between the germline ends. Per germline, CDR1 LGHDT and CDR2 YNNKEL (reference sequence). The CDR3 has 15 amino acids. The DNA for the CDR3 is TGTGCCAGCAGCCTATTAGCGTCCGGGGCAGATACGCAGTATTTT. It is translated as CASSLLASGADTQYF.

V gene TRBV5-4 combines with J gene TRBJ2-1; 7 nucleotides line up with TRBD1. Germline V CDR1 and CDR2: SGHNT, YYREEE (reference sequence). This CDR3 contains 14 residues. V gave up 4 bases and J gave up 7 bases; unmatched junction bases: 8. CDR3 DNA sequence: TGTGCCAGCAGCACCCGGGACAGTTCTAATGAGCAGTTCTTC. It codes for CASSTRDSSNEQFF.

This chain uses TRBV6-5 with TRBJ1-5, with a weak D call TRBD1 (6 bases). CDR3 length: 13 residues. Germline CDR1 and CDR2: MNHEY and SVGAGI. Trimming took off 6 bases at V and 7 bases at J, with 13 bases between the two ends. The CDR3 protein is CASRPRTAQPQHF. The DNA of the CDR3 is TGTGCCAGCAGACCCCGGACAGCCCAGCCCCAGCATTTT.

The J gene is TRBJ2-3, the V gene TRBV7-3, with 9 bases lining up with TRBD2. The germline V gene has CDR1 SGHTA and CDR2 FQGTGA. Germline trimming cut 6 bases from V and 4 bases from J; bases unmatched to any gene: 8. The CDR3 is made up of 15 amino acids. The CDR3 loop reads CASSRERGAADTQYF. The CDR3 nucleotides read TGTGCCAGCAGTCGGGAGCGGGGGGCAGCAGATACGCAGTATTTT.

This rearrangement joins TRBV29-1 to TRBJ1-2; maybe TRBD1 (5 bases). Between the trimmed V and J ends, which lost 3 bases and 4 bases, there was a span of 6 bases. This CDR3 is built from 11 residues. Germline values: CDR1 SQVTM, CDR2 ANQGSEA. The CDR3 reads CSVEGLYGYTF. The CDR3 DNA sequence: TGCAGCGTTGAGGGGCTCTATGGCTACACCTTC.

This chain joins TRBV7-3 and TRBJ2-1; a weak D match, TRBD1 (5 bases). V was cut by 2 bases and J by 2 bases, with 10 bases left in between. The CDR3 is 15 amino acids. Germline V gives CDR1 SGHTA, CDR2 FQGTGA. This CDR3 is CASSLLGAAYNEQFF. The CDR3 nucleotides read TGTGCCAGCAGCTTATTAGGGGCGGCCTACAATGAGCAGTTCTTC.

CDR3 coding DNA: TGTGCCAGCAGCTTAGCGGGGGCCGGGTCGCATGAGCAGTTCTTC. Its translation: CASSLAGAGSHEQFF. V usage is TRBV7-3 and J usage is TRBJ2-1; TRBD2 is a possible D gene (7 bases). V shed 2 bases and J shed 8 bases, with 16 bases lying between them. Germline lookup yields CDR1 SGHTA and CDR2 FQGTGA. The CDR3 has 15 residues.

This chain connects TRBV5-1 to TRBJ2-1; maybe TRBD1 (5 bases). V was shortened by 4 bases and J by 5 bases, with 19 bases between the two germline ends. CDR3 length: 16 amino acids. Germline CDR1 SGHRS, CDR2 YFSETQ. In DNA, the CDR3 is TGCGCCAGCAGCCCCTGGGATGGGGCCAAGGACAATGAGCAGTTCTTC. Translated, it gives CASSPWDGAKDNEQFF.

This sequence joins TRBV30 and TRBJ1-2, with D tentatively TRBD1 (5 bases). This CDR3 is 12 amino acids long. CDR1 and CDR2 from the germline V gene are GTSNPN and SVGIG (reference sequence). Trimming shortened V by 0 bases and J by 8 bases, and 10 bases separated the two germline ends. The CDR3 loop is CAWSVPGLGYTF. In DNA form, the CDR3 reads TGTGCCTGGAGTGTACCAGGGTTGGGCTACACCTTC.

This clone has a handful of counts. This chain joins TRBV5-6 and TRBJ2-1; D possibly corresponds to TRBD2 (5 bases). CDR3 length equals 12 residues. The germline V and J ends were trimmed by 7 bases and 2 bases, with 7 bases remaining between them. The V gene's germline CDR1 is SGHDT and CDR2 YYEEEE. In DNA, the CDR3 is TGTGCCAGCCCCGGGACCTACAATGAGCAGTTCTTC. This encodes CASPGTYNEQFF.

The V gene is TRBV7-3, the J gene TRBJ2-1, with 8 positions matching TRBD1. This CDR3 region has 16 residues. The germline CDR1 and CDR2 sequences are SGHTA and FQGTGA. V shed 5 bases and J 2 bases; nucleotides not matched to a gene: 8. The CDR3 coding sequence is TGTGCCAGCAGCGGGAGAGGGACAGGTCCCTACAATGAGCAGTTCTTC. Its translation is CASSGRGTGPYNEQFF.

This chain joins TRBV3-1 (or the pseudogene TRBV3-2) and TRBJ2-7; D is perhaps TRBD1 (6 bases). The length of the CDR3 is 15 residues. V was cut by 5 bases and J by 2 bases, with 16 bases left in between. Germline CDR1 is LGHDT and CDR2 is YNNKEL (reference sequence). The CDR3 protein is CASSSRGQGPYEQYF. CDR3 coding DNA: TGTGCCAGCAGCTCAAGGGGTCAGGGGCCCTACGAGCAGTACTTC.

The chain has TRBV4-2 and TRBJ2-1, with TRBD2 matching 12 bases. Germline loops: CDR1 LGHNA, CDR2 YNFKEQ. The V gene end was trimmed by 3 bases and the J gene end by 7 bases; junction bases not matched to a gene: 4. The CDR3 spans 15 residues. The CDR3 nucleotides are TGTGCCAGCAGCCAGGCTAGCGGGGGGGCGAATGAGCAGTTCTTC. This gives the protein CASSQASGGANEQFF.

The chain combines TRBV24-1 with TRBJ1-2; D might be TRBD1 (5 bases). Germline assignment: CDR1 KGHDR and CDR2 SFDVKD. V shed 5 bases and J shed 5 bases, with 8 bases lying between them. This CDR3 spans 12 amino acids. The CDR3 region is CATSAGGYGYTF. Here the CDR3 DNA reads TGTGCCACCAGTGCGGGGGGGTATGGCTACACCTTC.

The chain's CDR3 is CASSVLAGGTYEQYF. For the CDR3, the DNA is TGTGCCAGTAGTGTCCTAGCGGGGGGGACCTACGAGCAGTACTTC. The chain recombines TRBV19 with TRBJ2-7; 12 bases are a match to TRBD2. Germline V gene lookup returns CDR1 LNHDA and CDR2 SQIVND (reference sequence). With V trimmed by 5 bases and J by 2 bases, 4 bases remained unmatched. The CDR3 contains 15 residues.